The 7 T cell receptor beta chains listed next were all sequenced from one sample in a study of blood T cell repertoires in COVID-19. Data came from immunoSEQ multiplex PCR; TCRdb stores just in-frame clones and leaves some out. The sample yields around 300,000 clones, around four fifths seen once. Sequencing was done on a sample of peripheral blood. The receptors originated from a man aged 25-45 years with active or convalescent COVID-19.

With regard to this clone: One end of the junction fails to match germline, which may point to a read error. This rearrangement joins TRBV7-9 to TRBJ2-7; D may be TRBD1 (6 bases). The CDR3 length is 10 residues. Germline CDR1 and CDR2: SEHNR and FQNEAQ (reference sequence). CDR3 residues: CASSPTTGNF. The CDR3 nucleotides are TGTGCCAGCAGCCCCACGACAGGAAACTTC. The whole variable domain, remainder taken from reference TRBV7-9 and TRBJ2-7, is DTGVSQNPRHKITKRGQNVTFRCDPISEHNRLYWYRQTLGQGPEFLTYFQNEAQLEKSRLLSDRFSAERPKGSFSTLEIQRTEQGDSAMYLCASSPTTGNFGPGTRLTVT.

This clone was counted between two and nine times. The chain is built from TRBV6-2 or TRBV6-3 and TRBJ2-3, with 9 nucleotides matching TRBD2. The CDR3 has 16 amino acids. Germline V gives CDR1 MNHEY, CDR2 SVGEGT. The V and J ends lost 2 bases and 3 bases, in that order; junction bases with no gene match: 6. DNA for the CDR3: TGTGCCAGCAGTTACCTCCCTAGCGGGACAACAGATACGCAGTATTTT. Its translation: CASSYLPSGTTDTQYF.

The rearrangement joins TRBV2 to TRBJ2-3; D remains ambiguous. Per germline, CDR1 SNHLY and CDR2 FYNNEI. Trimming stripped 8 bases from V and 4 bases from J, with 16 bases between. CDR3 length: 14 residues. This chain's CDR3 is CASSEFHQADTQYF. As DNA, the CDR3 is TGTGCCAGCTCGGAGTTCCACCAAGCAGATACGCAGTATTTT. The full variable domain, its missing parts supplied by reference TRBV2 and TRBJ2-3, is EPEVTQTPSHQVTQMGQEVILRCVPISNHLYFYWYRQILGQKVEFLVSFYNNEISEKSEIFDDQFSVERPDGSNFTLKIRSTKLEDSAMYFCASSEFHQADTQYFGPGTRLTVL.

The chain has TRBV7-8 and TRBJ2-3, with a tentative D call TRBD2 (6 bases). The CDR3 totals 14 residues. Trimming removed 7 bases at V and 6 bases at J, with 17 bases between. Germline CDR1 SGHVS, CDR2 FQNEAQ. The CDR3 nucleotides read TGTGCCAGCACACTGACTAGTTCAACGGATACGCAGTATTTT. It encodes CASTLTSSTDTQYF.

Here the CDR3 reads CASSYPGQGKDEQFF. The CDR3 bases are TGTGCCAGCAGTTACCCCGGACAGGGGAAGGATGAGCAGTTCTTC. The genes are TRBV6-6 and TRBJ2-1; 9 nucleotides align to TRBD1. CDR1 MNHNY and CDR2 SVGAGI come from the germline V gene (reference sequence). Losses at the gene ends were 2 bases for V and 8 bases for J; bases not matched to a gene: 7. The CDR3 consists of 15 residues.

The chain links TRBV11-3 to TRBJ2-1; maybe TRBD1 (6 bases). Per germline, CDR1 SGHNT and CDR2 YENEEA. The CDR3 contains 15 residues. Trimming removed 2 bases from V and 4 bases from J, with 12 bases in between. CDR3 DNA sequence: TGTGCCAGCAGCTTATTAGGACAGAGTTACAATGAGCAGTTCTTC. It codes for CASSLLGQSYNEQFF.

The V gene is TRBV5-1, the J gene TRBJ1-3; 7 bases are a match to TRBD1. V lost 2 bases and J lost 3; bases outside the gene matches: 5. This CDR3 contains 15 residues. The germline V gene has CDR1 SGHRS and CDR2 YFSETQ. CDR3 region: CASSLGTVRGNTIYF. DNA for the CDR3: TGCGCCAGCAGCTTAGGGACAGTTCGTGGAAACACCATATATTTT.